Listed here are 23 T cell receptor beta chains from one sample, sequenced in a study of OX40 agonist ivuxolimab in advanced cancers. Sequencing used immunoSEQ multiplex PCR; TCRdb keeps in-frame clones, though not all of them. The sample holds approximately 74,000 clones, more than 80% seen once. This material consisted of CD4+ or CD8+ T cells sorted from blood, taken in a trial of the OX40 agonist ivuxolimab. Receptor source: an adult with an advanced solid tumor such as melanoma, head and neck, liver or kidney cancer.

The chain carries TRBV5-1 and TRBJ2-1; tentatively, D is TRBD2 (6 bases). Germline-derived CDR1 and CDR2 are SGHRS and YFSETQ. The V end lost 4 bases, the J end lost 8 bases, and 13 bases lay between the germline ends. The CDR3 has 13 residues. As DNA, the CDR3 is TGCGCCAGCAGCCGCAGCGGGTCGGATGAGCAGTTCTTC. It specifies CASSRSGSDEQFF.

The chain carries TRBV5-4 and TRBJ2-1, with TRBD2 matching over 14 bases. The CDR3 is made up of 16 amino acids. V lost 4 bases, J lost 7 bases, and 7 bases stayed unmatched. Germline CDR1 is SGHNT and CDR2 is YYREEE (reference sequence). CDR3 sequence: CASSRIGLAGGNEQFF. CDR3 sequence (DNA): TGTGCCAGCAGCCGAATCGGACTAGCGGGAGGAAATGAGCAGTTCTTC. The full variable domain, its missing parts supplied by reference TRBV5-4 and TRBJ2-1, is ETGVTQSPTHLIKTRGQQVTLRCSSQSGHNTVSWYQQALGQGPQFIFQYYREEENGRGNFPPRFSGLQFPNYSSELNVNALELDDSALYLCASSRIGLAGGNEQFFGPGTRLTVL.

DNA of the CDR3: TGTGCCAGCAGTCCAGCGACTAGATTCAATGAGCAGTTCTTC. Protein product: CASSPATRFNEQFF. The chain is built from TRBV6-5 and TRBJ2-1; D possibly corresponds to TRBD2 (6 bases). The V gene's germline CDR1 is MNHEY and CDR2 SVGAGI. This CDR3 comprises 14 residues. The ends were cut back, 5 bases at V and 6 bases at J, with 14 bases in the middle.

The rearrangement uses TRBV30 and TRBJ1-5; 7 bases are a match to TRBD1. After removal of 0 bases from V and 11 bases from J, the junction contained 16 bases not matched to a gene. CDR3 length equals 16 residues. CDR1 is GTSNPN, CDR2 SVGIG, per germline (reference sequence). The CDR3 DNA reads as TGTGCCTGGAGTGTAGGCTTTAACAGGGGCCCTGAGGCCCAGCATTTT. Its protein product is CAWSVGFNRGPEAQHF.

This clone was recorded only once. This chain uses TRBV7-3 with TRBJ1-3, with no clear D. Trimming took 2 bases from V and 0 from J, leaving 11 bases between them. CDR3 length equals 16 residues. The germline V gene encodes CDR1 SGHTA and CDR2 FQGTGA. CDR3 sequence reads: CASSLAGSISGNTIYF. CDR3 nucleotide sequence: TGTGCCAGCAGCTTAGCGGGCAGTATCTCTGGAAACACCATATATTTT.

In this sample, this clone turned up once. The chain joins TRBV6-1 to TRBJ2-7; 9 bases fit TRBD2. Germline CDR1 and CDR2: MNHNS and SASEGT. The CDR3 has 15 residues. V shed 1 base and J 2 bases; nucleotides not matched to a gene: 3. CDR3 DNA: TGTGCCAGCAGTGAAGGACTAGCGGCCACCTACGAGCAGTACTTC. Its translation: CASSEGLAATYEQYF.

The chain has TRBV7-2 and TRBJ2-1, with 7 bases matching TRBD1. V was pared by 5 bases and J by 9 bases, with 13 bases of the junction left unmatched. The germline CDR1 and CDR2 sequences are SGHTA and FQGNSA. This CDR3 has 15 amino acids. For the CDR3, the DNA is TGTGCCAGCAGCCGAACCGCAGTCCCAGGGGGTGAGCAGTTCTTC. Translated, it gives CASSRTAVPGGEQFF.

This CDR3 reads CASSPGQGQYF. The CDR3 nucleotides are TGTGCCAGCAGCCCAGGACAGGGGCAGTACTTC. The J gene is TRBJ2-7, the V gene TRBV7-3, with 8 bases aligning to TRBD1. V was clipped by 5 bases and J by 9 bases; unmatched bases: 3. There are 11 residues in the CDR3. Germline assignment: CDR1 SGHTA and CDR2 FQGTGA. The full variable domain, rest sourced from reference TRBV7-3 and TRBJ2-7, is GAGVSQTPSNKVTEKGKYVELRCDPISGHTALYWYRQSLGQGPEFLIYFQGTGAADDSGLPNDRFFAVRPEGSVSTLKIQRTERGDSAVYLCASSPGQGQYFGPGTRLTVT.

The chain is built from TRBV5-1 and TRBJ2-3; D not resolved. Germline lookup yields CDR1 SGHRS and CDR2 YFSETQ. This CDR3 region has 14 residues. The germline V and J ends were trimmed by 0 bases and 0 bases, with 5 bases remaining between them. The CDR3 nucleotides read TGCGCCAGCAGCTTGGTAGTTAGCACAGATACGCAGTATTTT. Its translation: CASSLVVSTDTQYF.

The rearrangement links TRBV10-3 to TRBJ2-7, with 12 bases aligning to TRBD2. J gave up 5 bases and V 3 bases, and 5 bases lay outside the gene matches. This CDR3 has 15 residues. Germline loops: CDR1 ENHRY, CDR2 SYGVKD. The CDR3 nucleotides are TGTGCCATCAGTGATACTAGCGGGAGGACGCACGAGCAGTACTTC. This codes for CAISDTSGRTHEQYF.

This clone was seen more than once but under ten times. This chain connects TRBV19 to TRBJ2-5; 7 nucleotides agree with TRBD2. CDR3 length: 15 residues. Germline V gene sequence: CDR1 LNHDA, CDR2 SQIVND (reference sequence). After removal of 4 bases from V and 5 bases from J, the junction contained 10 bases not matched to a gene. The CDR3 DNA reads TGTGCCAGTAGTAATATGCGGGAGCCAAGGGAGACCCAGTACTTC. This sequence encodes CASSNMREPRETQYF.

This chain connects TRBV30 to TRBJ2-7; D not certain. The CDR3 has 12 amino acids. V was pared by 0 bases and J by 4 bases, with 7 bases between. Germline CDR1 and CDR2: GTSNPN and SVGIG (reference sequence). This chain's CDR3 is CAWSVIEYEQYF. CDR3 DNA: TGTGCCTGGAGTGTAATAGAATACGAGCAGTACTTC.

This clone was recorded a few times. The gene calls are TRBV9 and TRBJ2-7, with 10 bases matching TRBD1. This CDR3 contains 15 residues. After removal of 4 bases from V and 7 bases from J, the junction contained 11 bases not matched to a gene. Germline CDR1 is SGDLS and CDR2 is YYNGEE. This CDR3 is CASSPLGQGVGEQYF. In DNA, the CDR3 is TGTGCCAGCAGCCCCTTAGGACAGGGGGTGGGTGAGCAGTACTTC.

V is TRBV4-2 and J is TRBJ2-5, with D maybe TRBD1 (5 bases). The length of the CDR3 is 14 residues. Deletions cut 2 bases from V and 0 bases from J, with 7 bases between. The germline CDR1 and CDR2 sequences are LGHNA and YNFKEQ. The CDR3 loop reads CASSQSTDQETQYF. CDR3 DNA: TGTGCCAGCAGCCAATCGACAGACCAAGAGACCCAGTACTTC.

The V and J genes are TRBV4-2 and TRBJ1-1, with D possibly being TRBD1 (5 bases). V lost 3 bases, J lost 0 bases, and 14 bases lay in between. CDR1 is LGHNA, CDR2 YNFKEQ, per germline. The CDR3 sequence is 16 residues long. CDR3 loop: CASSHSPRGVNTEAFF. The CDR3 DNA reads as TGTGCCAGCAGCCATTCCCCTCGGGGGGTGAACACTGAAGCTTTCTTT.

This sequence joins TRBV7-3 and TRBJ2-3; no definite D call. Germline CDR1 and CDR2: SGHTA and FQGTGA. V dropped 1 base and J dropped 4 bases, with 12 bases sitting between them. The CDR3 consists of 15 residues. CDR3 coding DNA: TGTGCCAGCAGCTTAATTGGCGGAGCCCCAGATACGCAGTATTTT. Translated: CASSLIGGAPDTQYF.

V gene TRBV5-1 combines with J gene TRBJ2-5, with D unclear. Looked up from germline, CDR1 is SGHRS and CDR2 is YFSETQ. The CDR3 is made up of 14 amino acids. V lost 4 bases to trimming and J lost 2 bases, with 12 bases between them. In nucleotides, the CDR3 is TGCGCCAGCAGCCCCTATGGCGGTCAAGAGACCCAGTACTTC. Its protein is CASSPYGGQETQYF.

The chain carries TRBV7-2 and TRBJ2-7, with TRBD2 as a possible D gene (6 bases). Trimming shortened V by 5 bases and J by 6 bases, and 17 bases separated the two germline ends. Germline loops: CDR1 SGHTA, CDR2 FQGNSA. This CDR3 is built from 14 residues. Here the CDR3 reads CASSPLTGALEQYF. Here the CDR3 DNA reads TGTGCCAGCAGCCCCCTTACGGGAGCCCTCGAGCAGTACTTC.

The CDR3 coding sequence is TGTGCCAGCAGTTTATTGATACAGGGGTCCTATGGCTACACCTTC. Its protein is CASSLLIQGSYGYTF. The rearrangement links TRBV28 to TRBJ1-2, with 7 nucleotides matching TRBD1. The ends lost 1 base at V and 4 bases at J; junction bases unmatched: 6. The V gene's germline CDR1 is MDHEN and CDR2 SYDVKM. This CDR3 contains 15 residues.

This chain links TRBV6-5 with TRBJ1-2; D ambiguous. Trimming stripped 8 bases from V and 1 base from J, with 5 bases between. CDR3 size: 11 residues. CDR1 and CDR2 from the germline V gene are MNHEY and SVGAGI. The CDR3 DNA reads as TGTGCCAGCCGGGGTAACTATGGCTACACCTTC. Its translation: CASRGNYGYTF.

In its sample, this clone is medium-sized. This chain joins TRBV9 and TRBJ1-1; D remains ambiguous. The CDR3 loop spans 12 amino acids. V lost 3 bases to trimming and J lost 4 bases, with 7 bases between them. Per germline, CDR1 SGDLS and CDR2 YYNGEE. The CDR3 reads CASSGVGTEAFF. DNA of the CDR3: TGTGCCAGCAGCGGGGTAGGCACTGAAGCTTTCTTT.

This clone was counted only a few times. CDR3 amino acids: CASSQRIGVGYTF. In DNA form, the CDR3 reads TGTGCCAGCAGCCAAAGGATAGGGGTCGGCTACACCTTC. The V call is TRBV14, the J call TRBJ1-2, with TRBD1 as a possible D gene (5 bases). The CDR3 extends over 13 amino acids. With 2 bases removed from V and 8 bases from J, the gap between germline ends came to 12 bases. The V gene's germline CDR1 is SGHDN and CDR2 FVKESK. Full variable domain (rest looked up from reference TRBV14 and TRBJ1-2): EAGVTQFPSHSVIEKGQTVTLRCDPISGHDNLYWYRRVMGKEIKFLLHFVKESKQDESGMPNNRFLAERTGGTYSTLKVQPAELEDSGVYFCASSQRIGVGYTFGSGTRLTVV.

This clone has just a few counts. This sequence joins TRBV7-8 and TRBJ2-1; 8 positions match TRBD2. The CDR3 sequence is 16 residues long. Losses at the gene ends were 4 bases for V and 4 bases for J; bases not matched to a gene: 9. In germline, CDR1 is SGHVS, CDR2 FQNEAQ. CDR3 amino acids: CASSSPGLEQYNEQFF. The CDR3 nucleotides read TGTGCCAGCAGCTCTCCGGGACTAGAGCAGTACAATGAGCAGTTCTTC.